Below, one T cell receptor (beta chain) is given with its context. Study processing details: Amplification of reference gene primers provided the estimated nucleated cell counts. Assay: immunoSEQ multiplex PCR; the TCRdb copy retains only in-frame clones and omits some. That table gives V, J and clone size, and the DNA gave D and trimming. The sample records about 240,000 clones, 80% to 90% being singletons. The sample comes from a study of blood T cell repertoires in COVID-19. The wider study: There were acute and convalescent COVID-19 samples, and they came from the United States, Italy and Spain. From T cells, B-cell-depleted T cells, or PBMCs came the material, which was cDNA or gDNA.

The V gene lost 2 bases and the J gene lost 2 bases, with 16 bases spanning the gap. Per germline, CDR1 MDHEN and CDR2 SYDVKM. This CDR3 has 16 residues. The TCR originated in a man aged 60 to 75 with acute or convalescent COVID-19. The chain links TRBV28 to TRBJ2-7; D is possibly TRBD1 (7 bases). The material sequenced was peripheral blood. For the CDR3, the DNA is TGTGCCAGCAGTTTAATCGGGGCCAGGGGGGCCTACGAGCAGTACTTC. It codes for CASSLIGARGAYEQYF.